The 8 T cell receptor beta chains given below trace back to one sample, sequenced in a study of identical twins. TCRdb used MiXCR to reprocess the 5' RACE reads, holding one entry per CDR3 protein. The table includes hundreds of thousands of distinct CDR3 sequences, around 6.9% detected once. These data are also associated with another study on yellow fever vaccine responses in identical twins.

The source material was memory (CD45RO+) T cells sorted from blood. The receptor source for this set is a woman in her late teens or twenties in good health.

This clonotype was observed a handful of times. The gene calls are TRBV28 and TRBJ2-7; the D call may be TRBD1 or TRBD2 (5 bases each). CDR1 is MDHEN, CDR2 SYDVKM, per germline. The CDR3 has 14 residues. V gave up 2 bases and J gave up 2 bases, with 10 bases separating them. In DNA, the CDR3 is TGTGCCAGCAGTTTAGGGGGACCTGCCTACGAGCAGTACTTC. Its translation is CASSLGGPAYEQYF.

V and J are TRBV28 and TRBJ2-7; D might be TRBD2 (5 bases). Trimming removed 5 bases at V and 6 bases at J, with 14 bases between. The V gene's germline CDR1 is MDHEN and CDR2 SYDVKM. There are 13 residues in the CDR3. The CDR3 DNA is TGTGCCAGCAGTCCCGTTCGGGGTGGCGAGCAGTACTTC. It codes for CASSPVRGGEQYF.

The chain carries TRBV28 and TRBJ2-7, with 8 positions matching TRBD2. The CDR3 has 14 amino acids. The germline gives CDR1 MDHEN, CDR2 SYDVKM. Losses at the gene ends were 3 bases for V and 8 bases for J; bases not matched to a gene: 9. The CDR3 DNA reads TGTGCCAGCAGTTTTCGTAGCGGGAAATCACAGCAGTACTTC. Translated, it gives CASSFRSGKSQQYF.

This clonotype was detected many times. The CDR3 nucleotides read TGCGCCAGCAGCCAAGATCCCCCGACAGGTAGCGAAAAACTGTTTTTT. Translation: CASSQDPPTGSEKLFF. The chain is built from TRBV4-3 and TRBJ1-4, with D perhaps TRBD1 (6 bases). The CDR3 extends over 16 amino acids. V lost 0 bases and J lost 8, with 16 bases in between. Germline loops: CDR1 LGHNA, CDR2 YSLEER.

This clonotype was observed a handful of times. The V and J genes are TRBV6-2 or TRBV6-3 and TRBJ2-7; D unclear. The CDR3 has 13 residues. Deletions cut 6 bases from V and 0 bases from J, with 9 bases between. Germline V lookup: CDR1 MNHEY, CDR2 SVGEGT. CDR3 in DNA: TGTGCCAGCAGCACTGGGTTCTCCTACGAGCAGTACTTC. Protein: CASSTGFSYEQYF.

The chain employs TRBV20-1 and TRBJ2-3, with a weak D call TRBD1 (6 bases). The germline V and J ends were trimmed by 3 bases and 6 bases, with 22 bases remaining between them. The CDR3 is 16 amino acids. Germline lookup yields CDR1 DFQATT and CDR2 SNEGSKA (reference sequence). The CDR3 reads CSASRGNRGVGDTQYF. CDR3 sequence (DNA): TGCAGTGCTAGTAGGGGGAATAGGGGAGTGGGTGATACGCAGTATTTT.

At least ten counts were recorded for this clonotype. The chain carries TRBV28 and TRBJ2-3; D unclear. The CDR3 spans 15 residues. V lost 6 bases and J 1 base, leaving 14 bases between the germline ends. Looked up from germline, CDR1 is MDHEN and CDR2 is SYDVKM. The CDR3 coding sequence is TGTGCCAGCAGCCACCTCAACTGGGGCACAGATACGCAGTATTTT. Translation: CASSHLNWGTDTQYF.

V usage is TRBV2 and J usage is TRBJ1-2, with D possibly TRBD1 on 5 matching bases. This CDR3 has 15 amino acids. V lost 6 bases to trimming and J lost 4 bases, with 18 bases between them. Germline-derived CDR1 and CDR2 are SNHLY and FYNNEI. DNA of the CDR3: TGTGCCAGCAGCCCAGAAGGGACGGGCCTCTATGGCTACACCTTC. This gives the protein CASSPEGTGLYGYTF.